The clone carrying this T cell receptor (beta chain) has only a few counts. The target antigen is unknown. This entry comes from a study of T cells after yellow fever vaccination. Study observations and caveats: Reappearance after the booster was observed for most primary-vaccination clones (roughly 95% CD4, almost 90% CD8). When the response was secondary, it was weaker but reached its peak faster, day 5 versus 15.

Template switching with 5'RACE generated the TCR cDNA and added a universal primer site and UMIs. TCRdb itself ran the 5' RACE reads through MiXCR, one entry per CDR3 protein. The table lists 300,000 to 450,000 distinct CDR3 sequences, about 6% of them singletons, with roughly 15% in the top ten. The CDR3 covers 16 residues. The germline gives CDR1 SGHRS, CDR2 YFSETQ. The V and J ends lost 0 bases and 0 bases respectively, with 13 bases between them. This chain uses TRBV5-1 with TRBJ2-7; D uncertain. The receptor's source is a man between 25 and 39 years old who received the YFV17D yellow fever vaccine. This specimen was PBMCs, taken 5 days after the yellow fever booster vaccination. The CDR3 region is CASSLAGRSSSYEQYF. For the CDR3, the DNA is TGCGCCAGCAGCTTGGCCGGGCGATCGAGCTCCTACGAGCAGTACTTC.